The present entry profiles one TCR beta chain with its context. What it binds is not known. The V gene's germline CDR1 is SEHNR and CDR2 FQNEAQ (reference sequence). The CDR3 length is 14 residues. Trimming took 5 bases from V and 2 from J, leaving 11 bases between them. Combining a sample-barcoded 5' primer with a J-beta primer mix, a second PCR ran for 7 to 11 cycles. TCRdb passed the 5' RACE reads through MiXCR, listing each CDR3 protein once. The data show roughly 1,100,000 distinct CDR3 sequences, approximately 26% seen once. The data were taken from a study of blood T cells in healthy people across ages. Study-level findings and limits: With naive T cell percentage, TCR beta diversity showed a strong correlation.

The sample was also reused in another study, on T cells of mothers and their children.

This clonotype was sampled from a girl aged 2 to 10 in good health. The sequenced sample was blood. This chain uses TRBV7-9 with TRBJ2-3; D uncertain. The CDR3 loop reads CASSPGGYTDTQYF. The CDR3 nucleotides are TGTGCCAGCAGCCCCGGTGGATACACAGATACGCAGTATTTT.